This TCR beta chain was sequenced in a study of low-dose radiotherapy and immunotherapy resistance in tumors. Study-level background: Every two weeks, one day ahead of radiation and immunotherapy, cyclophosphamide 200 mg/m2 was given (intravenously).

This clonotype has at least ten counts. The authors amplified TCRs for 20 PCR cycles with a constant-region primer and a V-primer adapter. TCRdb processed the reads anew with MiXCR; each CDR3 protein has one entry. Of tens of thousands of distinct CDR3 sequences in the sample, about 10% were seen once. Time point of the sample: before trial treatment. Germline V CDR1 and CDR2: DFQATT, SNEGSKA (reference sequence). Trimming cost V 6 bases and J 4 bases; bases outside gene matches: 7. This CDR3 comprises 14 residues. The sample was PBMCs, taken before treatment. This chain links TRBV20-1 with TRBJ2-7; 12 nucleotides match TRBD2. This sequence originates from a female donor with ovarian cancer. Here the CDR3 DNA reads TGCAGTGCGCCCGCCGGGACTAGCGGGTACGAGCAGTACTTC. Translating gives CSAPAGTSGYEQYF.